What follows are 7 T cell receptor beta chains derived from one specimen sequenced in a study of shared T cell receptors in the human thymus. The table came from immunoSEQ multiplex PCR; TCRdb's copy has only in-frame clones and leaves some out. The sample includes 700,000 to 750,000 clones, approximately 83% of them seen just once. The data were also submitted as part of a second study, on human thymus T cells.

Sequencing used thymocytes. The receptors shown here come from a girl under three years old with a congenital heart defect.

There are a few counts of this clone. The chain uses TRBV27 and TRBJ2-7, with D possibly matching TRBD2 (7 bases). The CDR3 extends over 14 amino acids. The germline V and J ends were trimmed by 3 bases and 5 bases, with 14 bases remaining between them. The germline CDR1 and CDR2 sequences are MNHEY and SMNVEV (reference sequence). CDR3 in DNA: TGTGCCAGCAGTTTCGGGGGGCTGATCCACGAGCAGTACTTC. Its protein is CASSFGGLIHEQYF.

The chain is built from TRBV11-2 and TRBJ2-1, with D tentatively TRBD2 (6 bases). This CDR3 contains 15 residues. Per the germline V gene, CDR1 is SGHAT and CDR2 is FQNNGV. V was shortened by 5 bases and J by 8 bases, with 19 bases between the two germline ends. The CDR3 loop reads CASSARQRREDEQFF. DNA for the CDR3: TGTGCCAGCAGCGCCAGACAGAGAAGGGAGGATGAGCAGTTCTTC.

CDR3 region: CASSPPRLAGGPKSSTDTQYF. CDR3 DNA: TGCGCCAGCAGCCCTCCTAGACTAGCGGGGGGACCAAAATCTAGCACAGATACGCAGTATTTT. V and J are TRBV5-1 and TRBJ2-3, with 13 bases that match TRBD2. The CDR3 contains 21 residues. CDR1 is SGHRS, CDR2 YFSETQ, per germline. After removal of 4 bases from V and 0 bases from J, the junction contained 17 bases not matched to a gene.

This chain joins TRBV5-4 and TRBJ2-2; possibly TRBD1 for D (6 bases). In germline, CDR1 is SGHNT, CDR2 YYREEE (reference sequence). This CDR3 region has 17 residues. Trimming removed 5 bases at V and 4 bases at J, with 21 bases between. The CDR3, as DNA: TGTGCCAGCAGTTACTTGTGGCAGGGGCGAGGCACCGGGGAGCTGTTTTTT. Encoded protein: CASSYLWQGRGTGELFF.

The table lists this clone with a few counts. CDR3 DNA: TGTGCCAGCAGCTTACCCCTTATTGTTGGCAGACAGGCTAAGCAGCCCCAGCATTTT. This translates into CASSLPLIVGRQAKQPQHF. The V call is TRBV7-9, the J call TRBJ1-5, with TRBD1 as a possible D gene (6 bases). Germline V gives CDR1 SEHNR, CDR2 FQNEAQ (reference sequence). The CDR3 has 19 residues. The V gene lost 2 bases and the J gene lost 7 bases, with 27 bases spanning the gap.

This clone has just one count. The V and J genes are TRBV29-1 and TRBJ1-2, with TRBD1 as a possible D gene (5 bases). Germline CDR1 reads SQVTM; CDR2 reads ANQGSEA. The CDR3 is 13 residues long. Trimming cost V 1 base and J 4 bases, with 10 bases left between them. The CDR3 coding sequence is TGCAGCGTTGAAGCCGGGGGGGGCTATGGCTACACCTTC. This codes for CSVEAGGGYGYTF.

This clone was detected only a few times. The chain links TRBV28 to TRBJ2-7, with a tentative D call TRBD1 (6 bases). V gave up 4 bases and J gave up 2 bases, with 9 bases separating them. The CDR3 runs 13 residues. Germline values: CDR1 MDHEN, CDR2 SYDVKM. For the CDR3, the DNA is TGTGCCAGCAGTTGGGACAAGACCTACGAGCAGTACTTC. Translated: CASSWDKTYEQYF.